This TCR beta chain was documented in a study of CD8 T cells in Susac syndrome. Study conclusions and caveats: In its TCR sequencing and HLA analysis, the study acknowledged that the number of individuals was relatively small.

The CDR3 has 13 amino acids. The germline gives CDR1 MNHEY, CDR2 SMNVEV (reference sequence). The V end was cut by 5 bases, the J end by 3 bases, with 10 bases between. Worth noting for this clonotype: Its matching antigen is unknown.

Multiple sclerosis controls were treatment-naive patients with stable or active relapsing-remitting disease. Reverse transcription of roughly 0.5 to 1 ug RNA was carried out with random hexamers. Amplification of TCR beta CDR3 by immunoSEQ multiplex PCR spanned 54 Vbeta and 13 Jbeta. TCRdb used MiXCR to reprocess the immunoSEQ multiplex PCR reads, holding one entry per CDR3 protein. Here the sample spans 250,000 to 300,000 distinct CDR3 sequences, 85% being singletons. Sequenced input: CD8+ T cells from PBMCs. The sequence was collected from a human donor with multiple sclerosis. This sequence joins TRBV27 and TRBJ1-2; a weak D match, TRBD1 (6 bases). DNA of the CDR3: TGTGCCAGCAGTCCCGGACAGTACTATGGCTACACCTTC. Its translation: CASSPGQYYGYTF.